Following are 26 T cell receptor beta chains from one sample sequenced in a study of T-cell reconstitution after alpha-beta-depleted transplantation in children. Unique molecular identifiers were incorporated when the TCRbeta library was constructed. TCRdb independently ran MiXCR on the PCR reads; one entry per CDR3 protein. The table records about 830,000 distinct CDR3 sequences, approximately 15% of them present only once. Sequences were derived from PBMCs, mostly from graft donor cells, sampled 360 days after TCRalphabeta/CD19-depleted stem cell transplant. The receptors stem from a male patient aged 10 to 17 who had a stem cell transplant for acute lymphoblastic leukemia, so the T cells may come from the graft donor.

The chain is built from TRBV12-3 or TRBV12-4 and TRBJ2-7; 9 bases agree with TRBD2. The junction had 12 bases not matched to a gene; V was cut back by 4 bases and J by 2 bases. CDR3 length equals 17 residues. The CDR3 spells CASSSLLVTSGAYEQYF. The CDR3 DNA reads as TGTGCCAGCAGTTCCCTCCTGGTGACTAGCGGTGCCTACGAGCAGTACTTC.

This clonotype was recorded at least ten times. The CDR3 loop is CASSLVVGLNTEAFF. The CDR3 DNA sequence: TGCGCCAGCAGCTTGGTGGTGGGATTGAACACTGAAGCTTTCTTT. The V call is TRBV5-1, the J call TRBJ1-1, with D uncertain. Germline loops: CDR1 SGHRS, CDR2 YFSETQ. This CDR3 has 15 residues. Trimming left V 0 bases short and J 0 bases short, with 9 bases between.

This clonotype was counted at least ten times. V and J are TRBV6-5 and TRBJ1-6; D gene uncertain. Germline V gives CDR1 MNHEY, CDR2 SVGAGI. Trimming left V 2 bases short and J 5 bases short, with 10 bases between. This CDR3 spans 15 amino acids. The CDR3 loop reads CASSYKGGDNSPLHF. The CDR3 nucleotides are TGTGCCAGCAGTTACAAAGGTGGTGATAATTCACCCCTCCACTTT.

This clonotype was counted between two and nine times. The chain is built from TRBV24-1 and TRBJ2-1; D may be TRBD2 (7 bases). Germline values: CDR1 KGHDR, CDR2 SFDVKD. The CDR3 runs to 17 residues. With 4 bases removed from V and 2 bases from J, the gap between germline ends came to 17 bases. This CDR3 is CATSDSLRGAPYNEQFF. Written as DNA, the CDR3 is TGTGCCACCAGTGACTCCCTCCGGGGGGCACCCTACAATGAGCAGTTCTTC.

This clonotype has ten or more counts. The V and J genes are TRBV12-3 or TRBV12-4 and TRBJ2-7; D might be TRBD2 (6 bases). CDR3 length: 15 amino acids. V was shortened by 2 bases and J by 4 bases, with 15 bases between the two germline ends. The CDR3 spells CASSLRGSGYYEQYF. Here the CDR3 DNA reads TGTGCCAGCAGTTTAAGGGGTAGCGGCTATTACGAGCAGTACTTC.

This chain joins TRBV29-1 and TRBJ1-5; tentatively, D is TRBD1 (6 bases). CDR3 size: 13 residues. Trimming took off 7 bases at V and 7 bases at J, with 17 bases between the two ends. The germline CDR1 and CDR2 sequences are SQVTM and ANQGSEA. CDR3 region: CSGTTGLGQPQHF. The CDR3 DNA reads as TGCAGCGGCACTACAGGGCTCGGGCAGCCCCAGCATTTT.

V gene TRBV19 combines with J gene TRBJ2-1; TRBD1 aligns across 8 bases. The CDR3 runs 15 residues. Germline values: CDR1 LNHDA, CDR2 SQIVND (reference sequence). V trimming: 6 bases; J trimming: 6 bases; junction bases outside the gene matches: 10. The CDR3, as DNA: TGTGCCAGTAGCCCATGGACAGGGTGGACCAATGAGCAGTTCTTC. It is translated as CASSPWTGWTNEQFF.

There are a few counts of this clonotype. This chain joins TRBV20-1 and TRBJ2-3, with 8 bases matching TRBD2. Trimming removed 4 bases from V and 3 bases from J; junction bases left unmatched: 6. This CDR3 is 14 amino acids long. CDR1 and CDR2 from the germline V gene are DFQATT and SNEGSKA (reference sequence). In nucleotides, the CDR3 is TGCAGTGCTAACCGACTAGCGACAACAGATACGCAGTATTTT. Its translation is CSANRLATTDTQYF.

The chain recombines TRBV20-1 with TRBJ2-6; D gene uncertain. The CDR3 is 13 residues long. Germline lookup yields CDR1 DFQATT and CDR2 SNEGSKA (reference sequence). Between the trimmed V and J ends, which lost 6 bases and 4 bases, there was a span of 10 bases. The CDR3 DNA is TGCAGTGCGCTAATTTGGGGGGCCAACGTCCTGACTTTC. Translating gives CSALIWGANVLTF.

This clonotype was counted at least ten times. This sequence joins TRBV5-1 and TRBJ1-4, with D uncertain. Trimming pared 1 base from V and 4 bases from J, leaving 8 bases between. Per germline, CDR1 SGHRS and CDR2 YFSETQ. This CDR3 contains 14 residues. The CDR3 sequence: CASSLRSLNEKLFF. CDR3 coding DNA: TGCGCCAGCAGCTTGCGGAGTCTTAATGAAAAACTGTTTTTT.

This sequence joins TRBV20-1 and TRBJ2-3; no reliable D call. Deletions cut 3 bases from V and 6 bases from J, with 19 bases between. The CDR3 has 15 amino acids. Germline V gene lookup returns CDR1 DFQATT and CDR2 SNEGSKA (reference sequence). The CDR3 nucleotides read TGCAGTGCTAGGGGTCTCCGGTTCGTTTCGGATACGCAGTATTTT. It translates to CSARGLRFVSDTQYF.

This rearrangement joins TRBV29-1 to TRBJ2-7; possibly TRBD2 for D (6 bases). With 1 base removed from V and 2 bases from J, the gap between germline ends came to 12 bases. This CDR3 is built from 14 residues. Germline V gives CDR1 SQVTM, CDR2 ANQGSEA. Here the CDR3 DNA reads TGCAGCGTTGAAGGGGGACTCCAACCCTACGAGCAGTACTTC. It is translated as CSVEGGLQPYEQYF.

The chain employs TRBV15 and TRBJ2-7, with 10 bases identical to TRBD2. Trimming cost V 1 base and J 6 bases; bases outside gene matches: 12. This CDR3 has 17 residues. CDR1 is LNHNV and CDR2 is YYDKDF in the germline V gene (reference sequence). The CDR3 DNA is TGTGCCACCAGCAGAGTTGGTCTAGCGGGAGCCTTGTGCGAGCAGTACTTC. Translated, it gives CATSRVGLAGALCEQYF.

This clonotype was picked up a small number of times. The chain is built from TRBV15 and TRBJ2-7; 8 nucleotides align to TRBD1. The germline V gene encodes CDR1 LNHNV and CDR2 YYDKDF (reference sequence). The CDR3 spans 17 residues. The trim removed 1 base at V and 2 bases at J, leaving 10 bases unmatched. The CDR3 DNA follows: TGTGCCACCAGCAGAGGACGACAGGGGTTCGGGACCTACGAGCAGTACTTC. It codes for CATSRGRQGFGTYEQYF.

This chain uses TRBV5-5 with TRBJ1-2; D unclear. The V end lost 4 bases, the J end lost 0 bases, and 13 bases lay between the germline ends. This CDR3 region has 15 residues. From germline, CDR1 is SGHKS and CDR2 YYEKEE (reference sequence). CDR3 in DNA: TGTGCCAGCAGCCCAACGGTAGGAGCTAACTATGGCTACACCTTC. Encoded protein: CASSPTVGANYGYTF.

The chain links TRBV7-9 to TRBJ2-7; 7 bases match TRBD1. The ends lost 4 bases at V and 3 bases at J; junction bases unmatched: 6. The CDR3 length is 14 residues. From germline, CDR1 is SEHNR and CDR2 FQNEAQ (reference sequence). The CDR3 reads CASSSKQGFYEQYF. In nucleotides, the CDR3 is TGTGCCAGCAGCTCTAAACAGGGGTTCTACGAGCAGTACTTC.

In its sample, this clonotype was seen many times. The chain combines TRBV4-1 with TRBJ2-2; D assignment may be TRBD1 or TRBD2 (5 bases each). The CDR3 loop spans 15 amino acids. Trimming left V 2 bases short and J 7 bases short, with 14 bases between. Germline CDR1 and CDR2: MGHRA and YSYEKL. This CDR3 reads CASSQSVGTYGELFF. CDR3 sequence (DNA): TGCGCCAGCAGCCAATCAGTTGGGACCTACGGGGAGCTGTTTTTT.

This clonotype was seen more than once but under ten times. The CDR3 reads CSARDLAGVYEQYF. The CDR3, as DNA: TGCAGTGCTAGAGATCTAGCGGGGGTCTACGAGCAGTACTTC. The rearrangement links TRBV20-1 to TRBJ2-7, with TRBD2 matching 10 bases. The CDR3 contains 14 residues. The V segment lost 0 bases and the J segment 3 bases; nucleotides outside the gene matches: 2. CDR1 and CDR2 from the germline V gene are DFQATT and SNEGSKA (reference sequence).

The chain uses TRBV5-1 and TRBJ2-1; possibly TRBD1 for D (6 bases). V was pared by 4 bases and J by 4 bases, with 33 bases between. Germline CDR1 and CDR2: SGHRS and YFSETQ. The CDR3 is 21 amino acids. The CDR3: CASSLPYRAPGKLFSYNEQFF. CDR3 nucleotide sequence: TGCGCCAGCAGCCTACCGTACAGGGCTCCCGGGAAACTATTCTCTTACAATGAGCAGTTCTTC.

The V gene is TRBV20-1, the J gene TRBJ2-3; D possibly matches TRBD1 or TRBD2 (5 bases each). From germline, CDR1 is DFQATT and CDR2 SNEGSKA (reference sequence). CDR3 length equals 13 residues. V gave up 6 bases and J gave up 5 bases, with 15 bases separating them. CDR3 coding DNA: TGCAGTGCCCGCCACGGGGCGGGAGATACGCAGTATTTT. It encodes CSARHGAGDTQYF.

The rearrangement uses TRBV7-2 and TRBJ2-5, with D unclear. The CDR3 covers 13 residues. The V end lost 5 bases, the J end lost 4 bases, and 11 bases lay between the germline ends. The germline V gene encodes CDR1 SGHTA and CDR2 FQGNSA. CDR3 protein: CASSPWTGETQYF. CDR3 sequence (DNA): TGTGCCAGCAGCCCGTGGACGGGAGAGACCCAGTACTTC.

In its sample, this clonotype was seen a few times. The chain employs TRBV11-1 and TRBJ1-1, with TRBD1 identical over 7 bases. V shed 2 bases, J shed 1 base, and the junction held 13 bases outside the gene matches. The CDR3 totals 18 residues. Per germline, CDR1 SGHAT and CDR2 FQDESV (reference sequence). The CDR3 sequence is CASSLYRGQLDGNTEAFF. The CDR3 coding sequence is TGTGCCAGCAGCTTATACAGGGGACAACTAGACGGGAACACTGAAGCTTTCTTT.

The chain links TRBV4-1 to TRBJ2-2, with D possibly matching TRBD2 (6 bases). In germline, CDR1 is MGHRA, CDR2 YSYEKL. There are 16 residues in the CDR3. The V and J ends lost 0 bases and 6 bases respectively, with 14 bases between them. The CDR3 sequence: CASSQDRAGEPGELFF. The DNA of the CDR3 is TGCGCCAGCAGCCAAGATCGAGCGGGTGAACCCGGGGAGCTGTTTTTT.

This clonotype was found a few times. The chain is built from TRBV10-3 and TRBJ1-5, with a weak D call TRBD1 (5 bases). Looked up from germline, CDR1 is ENHRY and CDR2 is SYGVKD. The CDR3 spans 16 residues. Trimming took 2 bases from V and 6 from J, leaving 17 bases between them. DNA of the CDR3: TGTGCCATCAGTGAGCTGGCAGGGACCACGGGTCAGCCCCAGCATTTT. Encoded protein: CAISELAGTTGQPQHF.

This clonotype was counted only a few times. The CDR3 DNA reads as TGTGCCAGCGGTCCCCTAGAGACGCAGTATTTT. Translating gives CASGPLETQYF. The chain has TRBV12-3 or TRBV12-4 and TRBJ2-3; no clear D. The V gene lost 8 bases and the J gene lost 9 bases, with 12 bases spanning the gap. The CDR3 is made up of 11 amino acids.

V and J are TRBV12-3 or TRBV12-4 and TRBJ1-3; no clear D. The CDR3 loop spans 15 amino acids. V was trimmed by 10 bases and J by 0 bases, leaving 16 bases between them. The DNA of the CDR3 is TGTGCCACCCTACGGCGGAGGCCCTCTGGAAACACCATATATTTT. Residues: CATLRRRPSGNTIYF.